The rows below give T cell receptor beta chains drawn from one sample of a study of T cells after yellow fever vaccination. TCRdb re-called the 5' RACE reads with MiXCR, one entry per CDR3 protein. The table lists 250,000 to 400,000 distinct CDR3 sequences, approximately 4% of them singletons. This specimen consisted of PBMCs, obtained 5 days after the yellow fever booster vaccination. The source of these receptors is a young man who received the YFV17D yellow fever vaccine. Both conserved end residues are part of each CDR3. D genes are given only for firm matches. Clone sizes are given selectively: once, few, many, or a class where the clone is expanded.

J	V	size	D	DNA	CDR3
TRBJ1-1	TRBV5-1	NA	NA	TGCGCCAGCAGCTTTAGGGTTTCCACTGAAGCTTTCTTT	CASSFRVSTEAFF
TRBJ2-3	TRBV29-1	NA	NA	TGCAGCGCCCCAGGGTGGAGCGAGCGCACAGATACGCAGTATTTT	CSAPGWSERTDTQYF
TRBJ2-3	TRBV4-2	NA	TRBD2	TGTGCCAGCAGCCACTTAGCGGGGGGCGCAGATACGCAGTATTTT	CASSHLAGGADTQYF
TRBJ2-3	TRBV5-4	few	NA	TGTGCCAGCAGCTTTAGGGAGTGGGGAAGCACAGATACGCAGTATTTT	CASSFREWGSTDTQYF
TRBJ2-3	TRBV7-8	NA	NA	TGTGCCAGCAGCTTAGGGTGGGGAGGGACAGAGGCGTATTTT	CASSLGWGGTEAYF
TRBJ2-2	TRBV10-3	NA	NA	TGTGCCATCAGTCACAACACCGGGGAGCTGTTTTTT	CAISHNTGELFF
TRBJ1-5	TRBV6-1	NA	NA	TGTGCCAGCACTGAGGGGACAAACGGAATCAAGCCCCAGCATTTT	CASTEGTNGIKPQHF
TRBJ1-1	TRBV10-1	many	NA	TGCGCCAGCAGTGATAGTCTGGGGGCGAGAGAAGCTTTCTTT	CASSDSLGAREAFF
TRBJ2-2	TRBV7-7	many	NA	TGTGCTAGCACCCTGGAGGGGGACACCGGGGAGCTGTTTTTT	CASTLEGDTGELFF
TRBJ2-2	TRBV7-2	many	TRBD2	TGTGCCAGCAGCTTAGGGGGGCGCTGGGAGCGGGGGGGCGTCACCGGGGAGCTGTTTTTT	CASSLGGRWERGGVTGELFF
TRBJ2-2	TRBV7-2	many	NA	TGTGCCAGCACAGCTAGCAGGGACACCGGGGAGCTGTTTTTT	CASTASRDTGELFF
TRBJ2-5	TRBV6-5	NA	TRBD2	TGTGCCAGCAGCCGTACCGGGACTAGACAAGAGACCCAGTACTTC	CASSRTGTRQETQYF
TRBJ2-7	TRBV3-1	many	NA	TGTGCCAGCAGCCGTGGAAGTTGGGCAGGCTCCTACGAGCAGTACTTC	CASSRGSWAGSYEQYF
TRBJ2-3	TRBV24-1	few	NA	TGTGCCACCTCGCCGGGGGGCGGCACAGATACGCAGTATTTT	CATSPGGGTDTQYF
TRBJ2-3	TRBV6-2/TRBV6-3	few	NA	TGTGCCAGCAGTGACCCCGGACCCGGGACAAAAGGGGATACGCAGTATTTT	CASSDPGPGTKGDTQYF
TRBJ1-4	TRBV6-5	NA	TRBD1	TGTGCCAGCGGCTCAGGGGGTTTAGGTGAAAAACTGTTTTTT	CASGSGGLGEKLFF
TRBJ2-5	TRBV7-2	NA	NA	TGTGCCAGCAGAATGGCGGGACCCCAAGAGACCCAGTACTTC	CASRMAGPQETQYF
TRBJ2-1	TRBV5-1	NA	NA	TGCGCCAGCAGTTCACAGGGAGGTGTTTCGGAGTTCTTC	CASSSQGGVSEFF
TRBJ1-5	TRBV18	few	NA	TGTGCCAGCTCACCACCCTGGACACCCTCAGGTGGCAATCAGCCCCAGCATTTT	CASSPPWTPSGGNQPQHF
TRBJ1-2	TRBV20-1	many	TRBD1	TGCAGTGCTCCTCCCTCCGGACAGGGGGATGACGGCTACACCTTC	CSAPPSGQGDDGYTF
TRBJ2-1	TRBV5-1	many	TRBD1	TGCGCCAGCAGCGTATCTACAGGGGGCGCATACAATGAGCAGTTCTTC	CASSVSTGGAYNEQFF
TRBJ2-7	TRBV7-9	many	NA	TGTGCCAGCAGCCTCCGGGAGACCACCTACGAGCAGTACTTC	CASSLRETTYEQYF
TRBJ2-6	TRBV12-3/TRBV12-4	few	NA	TGTGCCAGCAGTTTTCATCCATCTGGGGCCAACGTCCTGACTTTC	CASSFHPSGANVLTF
TRBJ2-5	TRBV20-1	few	TRBD1	TGCAGTTCTAAATCGTCCGGGACAGGGGGCGTGGAGACCCAGTACTTC	CSSKSSGTGGVETQYF
TRBJ2-3	TRBV12-3/TRBV12-4	few	NA	TGTGCCAGCAGCCTAGCTACCGCAGATACGCAGTATTTT	CASSLATADTQYF
TRBJ1-2	TRBV19	few	NA	TGTGCCAGTAGTTGGCGGCGGGACTATGGCTACACCTTC	CASSWRRDYGYTF
TRBJ2-1	TRBV7-2	NA	NA	TGTGCCAGCAGTCTTAGCGTGCTTGTTGAGCAGTTCTTC	CASSLSVLVEQFF
TRBJ2-5	TRBV6-5	few	NA	TGTGCCAGCGGGTCGACAGTTCAGACCCAGTACTTC	CASGSTVQTQYF
TRBJ1-2	TRBV20-1	NA	TRBD1	TGCAGTGCTAGAGACCAGGGGGCTCTTAACTATGGCTACACCTTC	CSARDQGALNYGYTF
TRBJ1-2	TRBV13	few	TRBD1	TGTGCCAGCAGCTTAACTGGGACAGCCACCCCAAACTATGGCTACACCTTC	CASSLTGTATPNYGYTF
TRBJ2-7	TRBV18	few	NA	TGTGCCAGCTTCCTCAGGGCCCCCTACGAGCAGTACTTC	CASFLRAPYEQYF
TRBJ1-2	TRBV4-2	few	NA	TGTGCCAGCAGCCAAGACGGGAGGGTAGGCTCGCGTGGCTACACCTTC	CASSQDGRVGSRGYTF
TRBJ1-1	TRBV10-3	NA	TRBD1	TGTGCCATCAGTGAGGCCGGGACAGGGGCGCACACTGAAGCTTTCTTT	CAISEAGTGAHTEAFF
TRBJ1-6	TRBV4-3	many	NA	TGCGCCAGCAGCCAAGTCATCGGGATACCAACCTCACCCCTCCACTTT	CASSQVIGIPTSPLHF
TRBJ1-1	TRBV12-3/TRBV12-4	many	NA	TGTGCCAGCAGTTTTATTTCCGCGAACACTGAAGCTTTCTTT	CASSFISANTEAFF
TRBJ2-2	TRBV13	few	NA	TGTGCCAGCAGCTTCGGGGGCAGCGCGAACACCGGGGAGCTGTTTTTT	CASSFGGSANTGELFF
TRBJ2-5	TRBV6-2/TRBV6-3	NA	NA	TGTGCCAGCAGCCTACAGGGGGGGATGGAGACCCAGTACTTC	CASSLQGGMETQYF
TRBJ2-5	TRBV20-1	few	NA	TGCAGTGCTAGAGACACCGGGACCAAAGAGACCCAGTACTTC	CSARDTGTKETQYF
TRBJ2-1	TRBV4-3	many	NA	TGCGCCAGCAGCCAAGAGGGGTGGAATGAGCAGTTCTTC	CASSQEGWNEQFF
TRBJ1-1	TRBV15	NA	NA	TGTGCCACCAGCAGATATCCTCCAGGGTTCACTGAAGCTTTCTTT	CATSRYPPGFTEAFF
TRBJ1-4	TRBV7-2	many	NA	TGTGCCAGCAGTCCTTCCATCGGAGGAAGAGGTGAAAAACTGTTTTTT	CASSPSIGGRGEKLFF
TRBJ1-1	TRBV3-1	many	TRBD1	TGTGCCAGCAGCCGGGGACAGTACACTGAAGCTTTCTTT	CASSRGQYTEAFF
TRBJ2-3	TRBV7-2	few	NA	TGTGCCAGCAGCGCTGCACTTAGCAATACGCAGTATTTT	CASSAALSNTQYF
TRBJ1-6	TRBV7-8	few	NA	TGTGCCAGCAGCCCAGAGTTGACAGGAGATCGGGGAACTAATTCACCCCTCCACTTT	CASSPELTGDRGTNSPLHF
TRBJ2-3	TRBV11-2	many	TRBD2	TGTGCCAGCAGCTCTGTAGCTAGCGGGGGGGCCAGGCGAGATACGCAGTATTTT	CASSSVASGGARRDTQYF
TRBJ2-6	TRBV5-1	many	TRBD1	TGCGCCAGCGGTCAGGGGGCGCCTGATGGGGCCAACGTCCTGACTTTC	CASGQGAPDGANVLTF
TRBJ1-5	TRBV6-5	many	TRBD1	TGTGCCAGCCATGGGACAGGGGAAGGGCAGCCCCAGCATTTT	CASHGTGEGQPQHF
TRBJ1-1	TRBV5-1	NA	NA	TGCGCCAGCAGCTTTTCAGGCCGACCGTTGCCTGAAGCTTTCTTT	CASSFSGRPLPEAFF
TRBJ1-1	TRBV12-3/TRBV12-4	few	NA	TGTGCCAGCAGTTCCCGGACGGAAAAGGATGAAGCTTTCTTT	CASSSRTEKDEAFF